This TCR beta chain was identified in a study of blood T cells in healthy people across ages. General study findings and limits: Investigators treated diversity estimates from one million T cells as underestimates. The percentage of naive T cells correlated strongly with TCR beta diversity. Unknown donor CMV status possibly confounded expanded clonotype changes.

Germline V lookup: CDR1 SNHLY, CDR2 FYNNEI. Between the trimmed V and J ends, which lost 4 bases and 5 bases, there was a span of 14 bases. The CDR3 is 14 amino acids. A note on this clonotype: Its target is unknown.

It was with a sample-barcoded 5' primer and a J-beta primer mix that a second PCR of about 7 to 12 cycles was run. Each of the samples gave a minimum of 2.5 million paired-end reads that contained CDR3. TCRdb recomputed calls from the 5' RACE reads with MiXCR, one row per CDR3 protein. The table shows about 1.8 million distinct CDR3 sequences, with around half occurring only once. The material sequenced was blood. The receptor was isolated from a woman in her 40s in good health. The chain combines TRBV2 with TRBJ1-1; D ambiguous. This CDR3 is CASSGKVKGTEAFF. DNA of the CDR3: TGTGCCAGCAGTGGGAAGGTCAAGGGAACTGAAGCTTTCTTT.